Listed below are T cell receptor beta chains from one sample, sequenced in a study of naive and memory T cell subsets. From the UMI-ligation and nested PCR reads, TCRdb called clonotypes with MiXCR, one entry per CDR3 protein. The table lists 25,000 to 35,000 distinct CDR3 sequences, approximately 6.7% of them singletons. The sequencing here drew on skin, taken from a tuberculin skin test site. All receptors come from an adult in good health. The CDR3 runs from the conserved cysteine through the conserved F or W.

cdr3_aa v_call
CASSGWTGLGEQYF TRBV25-1
CASSSTGAYTEAFF TRBV5-1
CASSPEGGRGTEAFF TRBV18
CSARDGYCTGELFF TRBV20-1
CATSDPAGTGGADTQYF TRBV24-1
CASSQTSGVHNEQFF TRBV7-2
CASSVTGRLGQGKYGYTF TRBV9
CSVGEHKGNTIYF TRBV29-1
CASSEGARVTGELFF TRBV2
CASSEEISGANVLTF TRBV2
CAPRGELNYGYTF TRBV27
CASSRDNRGYGTDTQYF TRBV5-1
CSARFGTANTGELFF TRBV20-1
CATSREGGTIYNEQFF TRBV15
CSAIVLGTEAFF TRBV20-1
CASTAGAGNEQFF TRBV19
CASSSGTVANEQFF TRBV7-3
CARAVGLAPDTQYF TRBV2
CSARDPGRRTDTQYF TRBV20-1
CASSRTSGGYEQYF TRBV6-6
CASGPGPTETQYF TRBV11-3
CASSSVPGGGYNEQFF TRBV7-3
CASSGPVGGEKLFF TRBV2